Given below is one TCR beta chain in context. The antigen is undetermined. The data belong to a study of a mutant IDH1 vaccine in newly diagnosed glioma. This CDR3 has 15 residues. Germline-derived CDR1 and CDR2 are MGHRA and YSYEKL. Trimming removed 1 base from V and 0 bases from J, with 7 bases in between. Regarding time point: week 47, end of study. Doses consisted of 300 ug of mutant IDH1 20-mer peptide each, paired with topical imiquimod. Sequencing was performed with immunoSEQ multiplex PCR; in TCRdb, only in-frame clones are kept and a portion is missing. This table has approximately 100,000 clones, about 90% appearing once.

The clonotype was recovered from a woman between 45 and 65 years old with glioma. V is TRBV4-1 and J is TRBJ1-3; D remains unclear. This material consisted of PBMCs, taken from a glioma patient whose treatment included an IDH1 peptide vaccine. The CDR3: CASSQAANSGNTIYF. The CDR3 DNA is TGCGCCAGCAGCCAAGCGGCCAACTCTGGAAACACCATATATTTT.